The present T cell receptor beta chain was sequenced within a study of blood T cell repertoires in COVID-19. Study at large: From T cells, B-cell-depleted T cells, or PBMCs came the material, which was cDNA or gDNA.

In germline, CDR1 is MNHEY, CDR2 SMNVEV (reference sequence). This CDR3 has 15 residues. V gave up 2 bases and J gave up 4 bases; unmatched junction bases: 7. This clone has just one count. Libraries were prepared by immunoSEQ multiplex PCR; TCRdb keeps only in-frame clonotypes and omits some of them. Found here are around 16,000 clones, more than 70% of them singletons; the top ten hold around 12%. This chain joins TRBV27 and TRBJ2-7; 8 bases match TRBD2. The sequencing input was peripheral blood. The sequence was obtained from a human donor in a cohort sampled during active COVID-19. CDR3 loop: CASSLREGFSYEQYF. Written as DNA, the CDR3 is TGTGCCAGCAGTTTACGGGAGGGTTTCAGTTACGAGCAGTACTTC.